Sequencing of this TCR beta chain was carried out in a study of post-analysis software for immune sequencing data. V lost 4 bases and J lost 4, with 13 bases in between. The CDR3 spans 13 residues. Per the germline V gene, CDR1 is SQVTM and CDR2 is ANQGSEA. Study findings and constraints: In multiple sclerosis, normalized Chao1 diversity was significantly below that of controls. Five or six TRBV segments, TRBV5-6, TRBV5-1 and TRBV20-1 among them, were found more frequent in patients than controls.

About this clonotype: The antigen is undetermined.

TCR beta cDNA libraries included unique molecular identifiers. Using its own MiXCR run on the PCR reads, TCRdb lists one record per CDR3 protein. The sample consists of 350,000 to 500,000 distinct CDR3 sequences, roughly 38% of them appearing once. The sequenced sample consisted of blood. This TCR came from a girl aged 2 to 9 with multiple sclerosis. This chain joins TRBV29-1 and TRBJ2-5; D possibly matches TRBD1 or TRBD2 (7 bases each). CDR3 protein: CSVVTGEGETQYF. The CDR3 DNA sequence: TGCAGCGTTGTTACAGGGGAGGGAGAGACCCAGTACTTC.